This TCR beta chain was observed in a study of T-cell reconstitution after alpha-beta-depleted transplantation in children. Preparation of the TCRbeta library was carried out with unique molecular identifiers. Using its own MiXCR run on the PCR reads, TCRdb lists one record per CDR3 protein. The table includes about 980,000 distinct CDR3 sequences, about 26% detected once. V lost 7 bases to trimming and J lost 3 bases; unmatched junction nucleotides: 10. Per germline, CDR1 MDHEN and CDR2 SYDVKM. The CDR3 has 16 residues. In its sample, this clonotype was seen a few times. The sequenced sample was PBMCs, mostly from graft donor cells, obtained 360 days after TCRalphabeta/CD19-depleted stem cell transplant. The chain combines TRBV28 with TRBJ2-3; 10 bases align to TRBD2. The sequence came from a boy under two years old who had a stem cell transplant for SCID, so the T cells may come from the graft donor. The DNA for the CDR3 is TGTGCCAGCAATTCTTTCGTAGCGGGGGGTACAGATACGCAGTATTTT. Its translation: CASNSFVAGGTDTQYF.